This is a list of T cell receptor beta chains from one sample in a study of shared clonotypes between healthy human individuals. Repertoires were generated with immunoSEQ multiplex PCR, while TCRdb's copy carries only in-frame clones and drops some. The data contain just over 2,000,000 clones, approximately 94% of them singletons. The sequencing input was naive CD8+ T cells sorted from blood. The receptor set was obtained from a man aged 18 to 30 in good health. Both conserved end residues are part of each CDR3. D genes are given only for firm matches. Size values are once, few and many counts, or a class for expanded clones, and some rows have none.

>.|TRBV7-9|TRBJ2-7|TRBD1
TGTGCCAGCAGCACCACCGGGACAGGGTTTTACTACGAGCAGTACTTC
CASSTTGTGFYYEQYF
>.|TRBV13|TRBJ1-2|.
TGTGCCAGCAGCCCCACACCAGGTGGCTACACCTTC
CASSPTPGGYTF
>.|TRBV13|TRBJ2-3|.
TGTGCCAGCAGTTCTGGTACGGGGAGCACAGATACGCAGTATTTT
CASSSGTGSTDTQYF
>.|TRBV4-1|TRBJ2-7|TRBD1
TGCGCCAGCAGCCAAGGGGACAGGGGATACGAGCAGTACTTC
CASSQGDRGYEQYF
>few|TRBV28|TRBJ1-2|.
TGTGCCAGCAGTTTACGGGGTGACTACACCTTC
CASSLRGDYTF
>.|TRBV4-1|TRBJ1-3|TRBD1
TGCGCCAGCAGCCCGACAGGGGTCTTCTCTGGAAACACCATATATTTT
CASSPTGVFSGNTIYF
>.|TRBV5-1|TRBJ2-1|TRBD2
TGCGCCAGCAGCTTGTCCGGGACTAGCTACAATGAGCAGTTCTTC
CASSLSGTSYNEQFF
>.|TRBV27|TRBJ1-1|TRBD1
TGTGCCAGCAGTTTATCGGGTCGACAGGGGACCACTGAAGCTTTCTTT
CASSLSGRQGTTEAFF
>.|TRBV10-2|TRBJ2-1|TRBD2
TGCGCCAGCAGTGAGGCGGGACTAGCTTTTCCAAATGAGCAGTTCTTC
CASSEAGLAFPNEQFF
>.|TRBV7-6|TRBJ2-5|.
TGTGCCAGCAGCTTAGCGATAGGAGAGACCCAGTACTTC
CASSLAIGETQYF
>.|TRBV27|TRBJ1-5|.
TGTGCCAGCAGTTTGGGATTCGGGGAAAGGCCCCAGCATTTT
CASSLGFGERPQHF
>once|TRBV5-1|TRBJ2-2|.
TGCGCCAGCAGCTTGGTTTTAGGCACCGGGGAGCTGTTTTTT
CASSLVLGTGELFF
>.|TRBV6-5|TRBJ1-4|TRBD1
TGTGCCAGCAGCGCCGACAGGGGTTGGGATGAAAAACTGTTTTTT
CASSADRGWDEKLFF
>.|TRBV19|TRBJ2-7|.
TGTGCCAGTAGTGCACAGATTTTCTCCTACGAGCAGTACTTC
CASSAQIFSYEQYF
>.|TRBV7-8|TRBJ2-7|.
TGTGCCAGCAGCTCCCCCCCCCGACCGGAGCAGTACTTC
CASSSPPRPEQYF
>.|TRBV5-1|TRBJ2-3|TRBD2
TGCGCCAGCAGCTTTGGTGTTAGCGGGGCAACAGATACGCAGTATTTT
CASSFGVSGATDTQYF
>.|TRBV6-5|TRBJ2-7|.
TGTGCCAGCAGCTACCTGCCTGCAGACCCCTCCTACGAGCAGTACTTC
CASSYLPADPSYEQYF